This record looks at one T cell receptor beta chain sequence and its context. Its specificity is unknown. The source of the sample is a study of vaccination and CD4 T cells after COVID-19. Whole-study context: Convalescent donors were composed of six males and four females, of whom two were Hispanic.

Treatment here: approximately 9-day PBMC culture with coronavirus spike peptide pools or control peptides (ViraFEST assay). Study-wide results and caveats: Convalescent patients' vaccine-specific clones were spike mono-reactive in 304 of 307 cases.

An Oncomine TCR Beta short-read assay was used to sequence the DNA from cultured CD4+ T cells. TCRdb recomputed calls from the PCR reads with MiXCR, one row per CDR3 protein. The data contain about 24,000 distinct CDR3 sequences, approximately 57% of them seen just once; the ten biggest clones take up about 14%. The clonotype comes from a human donor who received a COVID-19 vaccine. Sequencing was performed on CD4+ T cells from blood, cultured in vitro, taken after SARS-CoV-2 vaccination.

DNA of the CDR3: TGTGCCAGCAGTTTAGCAGGGACAGGGGTCGGTGCTTTCTTT. Protein: CASSLAGTGVGAFF. The V gene is TRBV12-3 or TRBV12-4, the J gene TRBJ1-1; 10 bases match TRBD1. The V gene end was trimmed by 0 bases and the J gene end by 11 bases; junction bases not matched to a gene: 6. The CDR3 runs to 14 residues.